A single sample gave rise to the 31 T cell receptor beta chains below, sequenced in a study of T cell changes during pregnancy in multiple sclerosis. Libraries were prepared by immunoSEQ multiplex PCR; TCRdb keeps only in-frame clonotypes and omits some of them. The repertoire holds roughly 40,000 clones, with approximately 88% as singletons. This specimen consisted of CD4+ T cells from peripheral blood mononuclear cells, obtained before pregnancy. The receptor set was obtained from a female donor with multiple sclerosis, enrolled in a pregnancy study.

The rearrangement joins TRBV5-4 to TRBJ2-1; 8 bases are a match to TRBD2. This CDR3 has 16 residues. The germline CDR1 and CDR2 sequences are SGHNT and YYREEE (reference sequence). With 1 base clipped from V and 7 bases from J, the junction kept 10 bases outside the gene matches. The CDR3 nucleotides read TGTGCCAGCAGCTTGCGGGCCGGGAGGGCAAGAAATGAGCAGTTCTTC. The encoded protein is CASSLRAGRARNEQFF.

The chain joins TRBV27 to TRBJ1-1; a weak D match, TRBD1 (6 bases). Germline loops: CDR1 MNHEY, CDR2 SMNVEV (reference sequence). The CDR3 has 14 amino acids. Trimming removed 10 bases from V and 1 base from J, with 16 bases in between. For the CDR3, the DNA is TGTGCCACCGGAAGGGGGGGCAGGAACACTGAAGCTTTCTTT. Translating gives CATGRGGRNTEAFF.

This clone was observed a single time. This rearrangement joins TRBV5-1 to TRBJ1-4; 8 positions match TRBD1. The V and J ends lost 3 bases and 0 bases, in that order; junction bases with no gene match: 4. Germline lookup yields CDR1 SGHRS and CDR2 YFSETQ. The length of the CDR3 is 16 residues. Here the CDR3 reads CASSWATGATNEKLFF. CDR3 coding DNA: TGCGCCAGCAGCTGGGCGACAGGGGCAACTAATGAAAAACTGTTTTTT.

The rearrangement links TRBV5-1 to TRBJ2-5; TRBD2 matches 12 bases. With V trimmed by 1 base and J by 4 bases, 2 bases remained unmatched. CDR1 is SGHRS and CDR2 is YFSETQ in the germline V gene. The CDR3 extends over 15 amino acids. DNA of the CDR3: TGCGCCAGCAGCTTGATACTAGCGGGAGGAGAGACCCAGTACTTC. It encodes CASSLILAGGETQYF.

This chain uses TRBV25-1 with TRBJ2-7, with 7 bases lining up with TRBD2. After removal of 6 bases from V and 0 bases from J, the junction contained 2 bases not matched to a gene. This CDR3 is built from 13 residues. Germline lookup yields CDR1 MGHDK and CDR2 SYGVNS. CDR3 bases: TGTGCCAGCAGCCGCGGGGGCTCCTACGAGCAGTACTTC. It translates to CASSRGGSYEQYF.

In its sample, this clone is medium-sized. The V and J genes are TRBV7-2 and TRBJ2-4; D is possibly TRBD2 (5 bases). The V gene lost 3 bases and the J gene lost 7 bases, with 10 bases spanning the gap. Germline V lookup: CDR1 SGHTA, CDR2 FQGNSA. CDR3 length: 13 residues. Here the CDR3 reads CASSLREPNIQYF. CDR3 DNA sequence: TGTGCCAGCAGCTTGAGGGAGCCGAACATTCAGTACTTC.

The rearrangement uses TRBV30 and TRBJ2-1; 7 bases match TRBD2. With V trimmed by 2 bases and J by 10 bases, 5 bases remained unmatched. There are 12 residues in the CDR3. Germline CDR1 and CDR2: GTSNPN and SVGIG (reference sequence). The CDR3 sequence: CAWSRERDEQFF. In DNA, the CDR3 is TGTGCCTGGAGTAGAGAGCGGGACGAGCAGTTCTTC.

This chain joins TRBV18 and TRBJ2-1; 9 nucleotides match TRBD2. The CDR3 has 15 amino acids. The V gene's germline CDR1 is KGHSH and CDR2 LQKENI. After removal of 7 bases from V and 5 bases from J, the junction contained 9 bases not matched to a gene. The CDR3: CASWSSGNGHNEQFF. The CDR3 nucleotides read TGTGCCAGCTGGTCTAGCGGGAATGGGCACAATGAGCAGTTCTTC.

The chain has TRBV6-6 and TRBJ2-7, with D tentatively TRBD2 (5 bases). The CDR3 has 14 amino acids. Trimming shortened V by 0 bases and J by 5 bases, and 11 bases separated the two germline ends. Germline CDR1 is MNHNY and CDR2 is SVGAGI (reference sequence). DNA of the CDR3: TGTGCCAGCAGTTACTCGAGTGAGGGTAACGAGCAGTACTTC. Translated: CASSYSSEGNEQYF.

The chain carries TRBV19 and TRBJ2-7; TRBD1 is a possible D gene (6 bases). CDR3 length: 14 residues. Germline CDR1 is LNHDA and CDR2 is SQIVND (reference sequence). Trimming left V 1 base short and J 6 bases short, with 13 bases between. CDR3: CASSIVRGSTEQYF. CDR3 in DNA: TGTGCCAGTAGTATAGTAAGGGGGTCCACCGAGCAGTACTTC.

This rearrangement joins TRBV5-1 to TRBJ1-1; 7 positions match TRBD1. The CDR3 loop spans 15 amino acids. The junction had 11 bases not matched to a gene; V was cut back by 4 bases and J by 5 bases. Germline V gene data show CDR1 as SGHRS and CDR2 as YFSETQ. The CDR3: CASSPTGQLRTEAFF. Written as DNA, the CDR3 is TGCGCCAGCAGCCCGACGGGACAGTTGAGGACTGAAGCTTTCTTT.

The rearrangement links TRBV19 to TRBJ2-6; D perhaps matches TRBD1 (6 bases). The V end was cut by 8 bases, the J end by 4 bases, with 12 bases between. The germline V gene encodes CDR1 LNHDA and CDR2 SQIVND (reference sequence). CDR3 size: 14 residues. CDR3 sequence (DNA): TGTGCCAGTTCGACAGGTTGGGGGGCCAACGTCCTGACTTTC. Residues: CASSTGWGANVLTF.

The J gene is TRBJ1-5, the V gene TRBV10-3; no definite D call. CDR3 length: 13 amino acids. Trimming shortened V by 0 bases and J by 5 bases, and 5 bases separated the two germline ends. The germline V gene encodes CDR1 ENHRY and CDR2 SYGVKD. For the CDR3, the DNA is TGTGCCATCAGTGAGTCTCCGGATCAGCCCCAGCATTTT. It yields the protein CAISESPDQPQHF.

The chain is built from TRBV4-1 and TRBJ1-4; 7 bases are shared with TRBD1. This CDR3 contains 15 residues. The V gene end was trimmed by 8 bases and the J gene end by 8 bases; junction bases not matched to a gene: 14. CDR1 is MGHRA and CDR2 is YSYEKL in the germline V gene. This CDR3 is CASGPEDREAEKLFF. CDR3 sequence (DNA): TGCGCCAGCGGTCCTGAAGACAGGGAGGCCGAAAAACTGTTTTTT.

The V call is TRBV2, the J call TRBJ2-7; 10 bases map to TRBD2. The trim removed 10 bases at V and 0 bases at J, leaving 12 bases unmatched. The CDR3 consists of 16 residues. The germline gives CDR1 SNHLY, CDR2 FYNNEI. The CDR3 loop is CATQRAASGSSYEQYF. CDR3 DNA sequence: TGTGCCACCCAAAGGGCCGCTAGCGGGAGCTCCTACGAGCAGTACTTC. The whole variable domain, filled in from reference TRBV2 and TRBJ2-7, reads EPEVTQTPSHQVTQMGQEVILRCVPISNHLYFYWYRQILGQKVEFLVSFYNNEISEKSEIFDDQFSVERPDGSNFTLKIRSTKLEDSAMYFCATQRAASGSSYEQYFGPGTRLTVT.

The chain combines TRBV4-2 with TRBJ2-5; 10 nucleotides match TRBD2. V gave up 8 bases and J gave up 5 bases; unmatched junction bases: 5. This CDR3 has 13 amino acids. Germline loops: CDR1 LGHNA, CDR2 YNFKEQ. CDR3 residues: CASGKREGETQYF. The CDR3 coding sequence is TGTGCCAGCGGGAAGCGGGAGGGGGAGACCCAGTACTTC.

The gene calls are TRBV7-3 and TRBJ2-1, with 12 bases that match TRBD2. V lost 3 bases and J lost 9; bases outside the gene matches: 6. Per germline, CDR1 SGHTA and CDR2 FQGTGA. The CDR3 extends over 15 amino acids. CDR3 DNA sequence: TGTGCCAGCAGCTTTCGACTAGCGGGAGTGGGTGAGCAGTTCTTC. This encodes CASSFRLAGVGEQFF.

V and J are TRBV30 and TRBJ1-5; D gene unclear. The CDR3 has 13 residues. The germline gives CDR1 GTSNPN, CDR2 SVGIG (reference sequence). V gave up 2 bases and J gave up 5 bases, with 10 bases separating them. The CDR3 protein is CAWSPDGDQPQHF. The DNA for the CDR3 is TGTGCCTGGAGTCCGGACGGGGATCAGCCCCAGCATTTT.

V gene TRBV10-1 combines with J gene TRBJ2-2; TRBD1 matches at 8 bases. V shed 2 bases, J shed 2 bases, and the junction held 1 base outside the gene matches. Germline V lookup: CDR1 WNHNN, CDR2 SYGVQD (reference sequence). The CDR3 is 15 amino acids. CDR3 protein: CASSEDRGNTGELFF. The CDR3, as DNA: TGCGCCAGCAGTGAGGACAGGGGAAACACCGGGGAGCTGTTTTTT.

The rearrangement uses TRBV29-1 and TRBJ2-5, with D maybe TRBD1 (5 bases). Germline CDR1 is SQVTM and CDR2 is ANQGSEA. The CDR3 is 15 amino acids. V lost 5 bases and J lost 5, with 21 bases in between. The CDR3 is CSVSPMEEAGETQYF. In DNA form, the CDR3 reads TGCAGCGTTTCACCGATGGAAGAGGCAGGGGAGACCCAGTACTTC.

The chain couples TRBV7-3 to TRBJ1-1; D call uncertain. The germline CDR1 and CDR2 sequences are SGHTA and FQGTGA. There are 13 residues in the CDR3. V was cut by 3 bases and J by 5 bases, with 10 bases left in between. CDR3 in amino acids: CASSFGERTEAFF. In DNA form, the CDR3 reads TGTGCCAGCAGCTTTGGGGAGAGAACTGAAGCTTTCTTT.

The V and J genes are TRBV6-5 and TRBJ1-1, with unresolved D. The CDR3 covers 13 residues. The V end lost 2 bases, the J end lost 1 base, and 5 bases lay between the germline ends. Germline assignment: CDR1 MNHEY and CDR2 SVGAGI. The CDR3 protein is CASSYLSNTEAFF. The CDR3, as DNA: TGTGCCAGCAGTTACCTCTCGAACACTGAAGCTTTCTTT.

This chain uses TRBV21-1 with TRBJ2-1; the DNA was not used to check the table's D call, TRBD1. TRBV21-1 is classified as a pseudogene. The CDR3 runs to 15 residues. The CDR3 reads CASSTGLSSYNEQFF. The DNA for the CDR3 is TGTGCCAGCAGCACAGGGCTTTCCTCCTACAATGAGCAGTTCTTC.

This chain links TRBV30 with TRBJ2-1; 9 bases are shared with TRBD1. This CDR3 spans 13 amino acids. CDR1 is GTSNPN, CDR2 SVGIG, per germline (reference sequence). The trim removed 0 bases at V and 9 bases at J, leaving 3 bases unmatched. CDR3: CAWSVTGGTEQFF. The DNA of the CDR3 is TGTGCCTGGAGTGTAACAGGGGGCACTGAGCAGTTCTTC. The entire variable domain, with the rest obtained from reference TRBV30 and TRBJ2-1, is as follows: SQTIHQWPATLVQPVGSPLSLECTVEGTSNPNLYWYRQAAGRGLQLLFYSVGIGQISSEVPQNLSASRPQDRQFILSSKKLLLSDSGFYLCAWSVTGGTEQFFGPGTRLTVL.

The chain is built from TRBV29-1 and TRBJ2-3; 9 bases map to TRBD1. V shed 7 bases, J shed 3 bases, and the junction held 8 bases outside the gene matches. The CDR3 is 14 amino acids. Germline CDR1 SQVTM, CDR2 ANQGSEA. The CDR3 DNA reads TGCAGCGGGAGCACCGGGACAGGGACAGATACGCAGTATTTT. Protein sequence: CSGSTGTGTDTQYF.

V gene TRBV6-5 combines with J gene TRBJ2-7, with D perhaps TRBD2 (6 bases). This CDR3 has 12 residues. Germline CDR1 is MNHEY and CDR2 is SVGAGI. Trimming left V 0 bases short and J 7 bases short, with 7 bases between. CDR3 nucleotide sequence: TGTGCCAGCAGTTACTCGGAGGGAGAGCAGTACTTC. Its protein product is CASSYSEGEQYF.

V and J are TRBV19 and TRBJ1-1; weak D call: TRBD1 (6 bases). This CDR3 comprises 13 residues. The germline CDR1 and CDR2 sequences are LNHDA and SQIVND (reference sequence). V was clipped by 6 bases and J by 5 bases, with 13 bases between them. CDR3 sequence: CASRQQGTTEAFF. CDR3 bases: TGTGCCAGTAGGCAACAGGGAACGACTGAAGCTTTCTTT.

The rearrangement joins TRBV5-1 to TRBJ2-5; D is ambiguous. The CDR3 contains 16 residues. Germline CDR1 SGHRS, CDR2 YFSETQ. The V end was cut by 0 bases, the J end by 1 base, with 13 bases between. The CDR3 here is CASSLDVTPGQETQYF. Here the CDR3 DNA reads TGCGCCAGCAGCTTGGACGTCACCCCCGGCCAAGAGACCCAGTACTTC.

The gene calls are TRBV5-6 and TRBJ1-3; D unclear. The V end lost 3 bases, the J end lost 0 bases, and 7 bases lay between the germline ends. This CDR3 is built from 14 residues. Germline CDR1 and CDR2: SGHDT and YYEEEE. CDR3: CASSSGGSGNTIYF. Written as DNA, the CDR3 is TGTGCCAGCAGCTCGGGAGGCTCTGGAAACACCATATATTTT.

V usage is TRBV5-1 and J usage is TRBJ2-3; 9 nucleotides agree with TRBD2. J was trimmed by 6 bases and V by 1 base; bases with no gene match: 6. The CDR3 extends over 15 amino acids. Germline V gives CDR1 SGHRS, CDR2 YFSETQ. CDR3 DNA sequence: TGCGCCAGCAGCTTGTTGGCGGGACTAGCCGATACGCAGTATTTT. This codes for CASSLLAGLADTQYF.

This chain links TRBV7-9 with TRBJ1-1, with D unclear. The CDR3 runs to 14 residues. Trimming took off 4 bases at V and 1 base at J, with 10 bases between the two ends. Per germline, CDR1 SEHNR and CDR2 FQNEAQ (reference sequence). DNA of the CDR3: TGTGCCAGCAGCTCGAGGCTCACGAACACTGAAGCTTTCTTT. The encoded protein is CASSSRLTNTEAFF.